This T cell receptor (beta chain) was found in a study of T cells after yellow fever vaccination. Overall study: Each low-cell-number fraction was prepared by means of SMART-Seq v4 Ultra Low Input.

UMIs and a universal primer site were added when TCR cDNA was made by 5'RACE template switching. MiXCR was run by TCRdb on the 5' RACE reads, yielding one entry per CDR3 protein. Of 70,000 or so distinct CDR3 sequences listed, about 6% are singletons. This clonotype was counted ten times or more. Its target is unknown. The study's findings and limits: Peak timing came faster in the weaker secondary response, day 5 versus 15. Although most clonotypes did not, a small share appeared in both CD4 and CD8 compartments.

CDR1 and CDR2 from the germline V gene are SGHRS and YFSETQ. The CDR3 spans 11 residues. V was shortened by 5 bases and J by 13 bases, with 12 bases between the two germline ends. Here the sequenced sample was CD4+ T cells sorted from PBMCs, taken roughly 15 days after the first yellow fever vaccination. The source is a man between 18 and 35 years old who received the YFV17D yellow fever vaccine. V usage is TRBV5-1 and J usage is TRBJ2-2, with D possibly TRBD2 on 6 matching bases. DNA for the CDR3: TGCGCCAGCAGTGGTAGCGGCCCGCTGTTTTTT. It yields the protein CASSGSGPLFF.